Each of the 27 T cell receptor beta chains below was sequenced from the same sample in a study of early T cells in non-severe SARS-CoV-2 infection. MiXCR, applied by TCRdb to the 5' RACE reads, yields one record per CDR3 protein. The sample has over 45,000 distinct CDR3 sequences; approximately 6.3% are singletons. This specimen was whole blood, taken at baseline. The receptors were sampled from an adult who was a healthcare worker with PCR-confirmed SARS-CoV-2 infection or an uninfected control (not recorded which).

This clonotype was recorded at least ten times. The chain employs TRBV19 and TRBJ2-5; a weak D match, TRBD2 (5 bases). With 2 bases removed from V and 7 bases from J, the gap between germline ends came to 11 bases. The CDR3 loop spans 13 amino acids. The germline CDR1 and CDR2 sequences are LNHDA and SQIVND (reference sequence). This CDR3 reads CASSISVGLTQYF. The CDR3, as DNA: TGTGCCAGTAGTATATCTGTCGGACTGACCCAGTACTTC.

In its sample, this clonotype was seen many times. The chain is built from TRBV29-1 and TRBJ2-7, with 7 bases aligning to TRBD1. Germline V gene data show CDR1 as SQVTM and CDR2 as ANQGSEA. The CDR3 is 15 residues long. V trimming: 6 bases; J trimming: 0 bases; junction bases outside the gene matches: 11. CDR3: CSVAMGTDSSYEQYF. The CDR3 DNA sequence: TGCAGCGTCGCTATGGGGACAGATTCCTCCTACGAGCAGTACTTC.

The sample holds many counts of this clonotype. The gene calls are TRBV4-3 and TRBJ2-5; possibly TRBD2 for D (5 bases). Deletions cut 5 bases from V and 2 bases from J, with 18 bases between. CDR1 LGHNA and CDR2 YSLEER come from the germline V gene. The CDR3 has 16 amino acids. CDR3 loop: CASSVQKADGQETQYF. The CDR3 DNA follows: TGCGCCAGCAGCGTTCAAAAAGCGGACGGTCAAGAGACCCAGTACTTC.

The gene calls are TRBV3-1 and TRBJ2-5; 7 bases are shared with TRBD2. This CDR3 region has 18 residues. Trimming removed 1 base from V and 3 bases from J; junction bases left unmatched: 14. Germline V gene data show CDR1 as LGHDT and CDR2 as YNNKEL (reference sequence). The DNA of the CDR3 is TGTGCCAGCAGCCAAGTAAGGGGACCGGGGGGAATGGAAGAGACCCAGTACTTC. This codes for CASSQVRGPGGMEETQYF.

This clonotype appeared a few times. The chain combines TRBV7-9 with TRBJ1-2; TRBD1 matches 11 bases. CDR3 length: 14 residues. The V segment lost 4 bases and the J segment 6 bases; nucleotides outside the gene matches: 4. The germline gives CDR1 SEHNR, CDR2 FQNEAQ (reference sequence). This CDR3 reads CASSSRTGGDGYTF. CDR3 bases: TGTGCCAGCAGCTCCAGGACAGGGGGCGATGGCTACACCTTC.

This clonotype was observed many times. The rearrangement uses TRBV18 and TRBJ2-5; the match to TRBD1 covers 8 bases. Per the germline V gene, CDR1 is KGHSH and CDR2 is LQKENI. J lost 2 bases, V lost 2 bases, and 4 bases had no gene match. This CDR3 region has 15 residues. CDR3 nucleotide sequence: TGTGCCAGCTCACCAGGGACAGGAGGGCAAGAGACCCAGTACTTC. Its protein product is CASSPGTGGQETQYF.

This clonotype was counted a few times. The CDR3 protein is CASSPQEQGNGYTF. CDR3 nucleotide sequence: TGTGCCAGCTCACCACAGGAACAGGGGAATGGCTACACCTTC. The chain recombines TRBV18 with TRBJ1-2, with 7 bases aligning to TRBD1. The J segment lost 6 bases and the V segment lost 1 base, leaving 5 bases of the junction unmatched. CDR1 is KGHSH and CDR2 is LQKENI in the germline V gene. There are 14 residues in the CDR3.

This clonotype was seen more than once but under ten times. The chain employs TRBV10-3 and TRBJ2-1, with 10 nucleotides matching TRBD1. Trimming cost V 4 bases and J 5 bases; bases outside gene matches: 8. The CDR3 has 16 amino acids. The germline V gene encodes CDR1 ENHRY and CDR2 SYGVKD. This chain's CDR3 is CAISAHTGTGDNEQFF. DNA for the CDR3: TGTGCCATCAGTGCCCACACCGGGACAGGGGACAATGAGCAGTTCTTC.

This clonotype was seen a handful of times. The chain is built from TRBV6-5 and TRBJ1-1, with a possible D match to TRBD1 (5 bases). Germline CDR1 and CDR2: MNHEY and SVGAGI. CDR3 length equals 14 residues. Trimming took 2 bases from V and 4 from J, leaving 11 bases between them. The CDR3 spells CASSYTRQSTEAFF. The CDR3 DNA reads TGTGCCAGCAGTTACACTCGACAGAGCACTGAAGCTTTCTTT.

The CDR3: CASSLEWQTYEQYF. DNA of the CDR3: TGTGCCAGCAGCTTAGAATGGCAGACCTACGAGCAGTACTTC. V gene TRBV7-2 combines with J gene TRBJ2-7; D gene ambiguous. The CDR3 covers 14 residues. Trimming cost V 1 base and J 2 bases, with 9 bases left between them. Germline CDR1 and CDR2: SGHTA and FQGNSA. Combining the CDR3 with reference TRBV7-2 and TRBJ2-7 gives the whole variable domain GAGVSQSPSNKVTEKGKDVELRCDPISGHTALYWYRQSLGQGLEFLIYFQGNSAPDKSGLPSDRFSAERTGGSVSTLTIQRTQQEDSAVYLCASSLEWQTYEQYFGPGTRLTVT.

This chain links TRBV12-3 or TRBV12-4 with TRBJ2-1; D remains unclear. This CDR3 comprises 13 residues. Trimming took 7 bases from V and 11 from J, leaving 18 bases between them. CDR3 in amino acids: CASNPPAPPKQFF. Written as DNA, the CDR3 is TGTGCCAGCAACCCCCCGGCCCCTCCTAAGCAGTTCTTC.

Ten or more counts support this clonotype. The chain recombines TRBV12-3 or TRBV12-4 with TRBJ1-1; 7 bases match TRBD1. This CDR3 is 13 amino acids long. V dropped 4 bases and J dropped 4; count of bases not matched to a gene: 3. The CDR3 coding sequence is TGTGCCAGCAGTTCTACAGGGGCCACTGAAGCTTTCTTT. Its protein product is CASSSTGATEAFF.

Many counts were recorded for this clonotype. This chain uses TRBV3-1 with TRBJ2-3; D unresolved. The V end was cut by 3 bases, the J end by 8 bases, with 12 bases between. Per germline, CDR1 LGHDT and CDR2 YNNKEL (reference sequence). This CDR3 spans 13 amino acids. CDR3 nucleotides: TGTGCCAGCAGCCAGGAGAGCCTGTTTACGCAGTATTTT. This gives the protein CASSQESLFTQYF.

The chain has TRBV7-2 and TRBJ2-5, with TRBD2 matching over 11 bases. Trimming removed 8 bases from V and 0 bases from J; junction bases left unmatched: 2. The CDR3 has 14 residues. Germline values: CDR1 SGHTA, CDR2 FQGNSA. The CDR3 nucleotides are TGTGCCAGCTCTAGCGGGGGGCACCAAGAGACCCAGTACTTC. Translation gives CASSSGGHQETQYF. Full variable domain (outside the CDR3, taken from reference TRBV7-2 and TRBJ2-5): GAGVSQSPSNKVTEKGKDVELRCDPISGHTALYWYRQSLGQGLEFLIYFQGNSAPDKSGLPSDRFSAERTGGSVSTLTIQRTQQEDSAVYLCASSSGGHQETQYFGPGTRLLVL.

This chain joins TRBV4-1 and TRBJ2-7; 7 nucleotides match TRBD1. Germline CDR1 reads MGHRA; CDR2 reads YSYEKL. V was pared by 5 bases and J by 6 bases, with 10 bases of the junction left unmatched. The length of the CDR3 is 14 residues. The CDR3 loop reads CASSDRAGIGEQYF. For the CDR3, the DNA is TGCGCCAGCAGCGACAGGGCAGGGATTGGCGAGCAGTACTTC.

This clonotype showed up many times. This sequence joins TRBV11-2 and TRBJ1-1; tentatively, D is TRBD1 (5 bases). CDR1 is SGHAT, CDR2 FQNNGV, per germline. Between the trimmed V and J ends, which lost 6 bases and 6 bases, there was a span of 17 bases. The CDR3 length is 14 residues. The CDR3 here is CASSGMGVGSEAFF. CDR3 DNA: TGTGCCAGCAGTGGAATGGGGGTTGGCTCTGAAGCTTTCTTT.

The V and J genes are TRBV4-3 and TRBJ1-6, with D unresolved. The V and J ends lost 0 bases and 8 bases respectively, with 8 bases between them. The CDR3 runs 14 residues. Germline V gene lookup returns CDR1 LGHNA and CDR2 YSLEER. This CDR3 is CASSQESGHSPLHF. In DNA form, the CDR3 reads TGCGCCAGCAGCCAAGAGTCCGGGCATTCACCCCTCCACTTT.

This clonotype showed up just once. The chain carries TRBV30 and TRBJ1-1; 7 bases are shared with TRBD1. CDR1 is GTSNPN and CDR2 is SVGIG in the germline V gene (reference sequence). The CDR3 length is 13 residues. The J segment lost 2 bases and the V segment lost 7 bases, leaving 7 bases of the junction unmatched. The CDR3 spells CASREGANTEAFF. In DNA form, the CDR3 reads TGTGCCTCAAGGGAGGGGGCTAACACTGAAGCTTTCTTT.

This clonotype was seen a handful of times. The chain uses TRBV4-1 and TRBJ1-2, with a possible D match to TRBD1 (6 bases). The CDR3 is 16 residues long. Looked up from germline, CDR1 is MGHRA and CDR2 is YSYEKL. Trimming took 3 bases from V and 0 from J, leaving 14 bases between them. CDR3 sequence: CASSQRGDKANYGYTF. Here the CDR3 DNA reads TGCGCCAGCAGCCAGAGAGGGGACAAAGCTAACTATGGCTACACCTTC.

This clonotype was counted many times. The rearrangement joins TRBV19 to TRBJ2-7, with D maybe TRBD2 (6 bases). This CDR3 has 14 residues. The germline gives CDR1 LNHDA, CDR2 SQIVND (reference sequence). The V end was cut by 6 bases, the J end by 4 bases, with 16 bases between. Here the CDR3 DNA reads TGTGCCAGTAGCCCGGGACTTTTTCCTTACGAGCAGTACTTC. This sequence encodes CASSPGLFPYEQYF.

This clonotype showed up just a few times. The V gene is TRBV11-3, the J gene TRBJ2-2, with D perhaps TRBD1 (6 bases). This CDR3 has 16 amino acids. The V gene's germline CDR1 is SGHNT and CDR2 YENEEA. V dropped 4 bases and J dropped 0 bases, with 12 bases sitting between them. CDR3 DNA: TGTGCCAGCAGCTCCCGACAGGTGGCGAACACCGGGGAGCTGTTTTTT. It specifies CASSSRQVANTGELFF.

The sample holds many counts of this clonotype. V usage is TRBV7-9 and J usage is TRBJ1-6; D uncertain. CDR1 and CDR2 from the germline V gene are SEHNR and FQNEAQ (reference sequence). V was clipped by 9 bases and J by 5 bases, with 14 bases between them. The CDR3 length is 14 residues. CDR3: CASAQGQNNSPLHF. CDR3 nucleotide sequence: TGTGCCAGTGCCCAAGGGCAGAATAATTCACCCCTCCACTTT.

The sample holds many counts of this clonotype. The chain couples TRBV4-3 to TRBJ1-4; no clear D. CDR3 size: 14 residues. Trimming removed 3 bases from V and 4 bases from J, with 9 bases in between. Germline values: CDR1 LGHNA, CDR2 YSLEER. In DNA form, the CDR3 reads TGCGCCAGCAGCCATTCCACGGTTAATGAAAAACTGTTTTTT. It yields the protein CASSHSTVNEKLFF.

This clonotype was counted many times. The V gene is TRBV15, the J gene TRBJ1-2, with D perhaps matching TRBD1 (6 bases). Trimming stripped 3 bases from V and 3 bases from J, with 17 bases between. CDR1 and CDR2 (germline): LNHNV, YYDKDF (reference sequence). This CDR3 spans 16 amino acids. The CDR3 sequence is CATSSFEGGLDYGYTF. DNA for the CDR3: TGTGCCACCAGCAGTTTCGAAGGGGGACTTGACTATGGCTACACCTTC.

This clonotype was seen ten or more times. The V and J genes are TRBV4-3 and TRBJ1-1; D ambiguous. Germline V gives CDR1 LGHNA, CDR2 YSLEER. The CDR3 length is 15 residues. V shed 1 base and J shed 1 base, with 10 bases lying between them. CDR3 region: CASSQVVRANTEAFF. The DNA for the CDR3 is TGCGCCAGCAGCCAAGTAGTCAGAGCGAACACTGAAGCTTTCTTT.

This clonotype was recorded many times. The chain uses TRBV6-5 and TRBJ2-7; the D is unclear. The length of the CDR3 is 9 residues. Germline CDR1 and CDR2: MNHEY and SVGAGI. The CDR3 loop is CDQRPEQYF. The DNA for the CDR3 is TGTGACCAGCGTCCCGAGCAGTACTTC.

The chain couples TRBV14 to TRBJ2-7; maybe TRBD1 (6 bases). Trimming stripped 2 bases from V and 5 bases from J, with 10 bases between. There are 13 residues in the CDR3. The germline V gene encodes CDR1 SGHDN and CDR2 FVKESK. For the CDR3, the DNA is TGTGCCAGCAGCCAATTCACAGGGAACGAGCAGTACTTC. Protein sequence: CASSQFTGNEQYF. The full variable domain, completed using reference TRBV14 and TRBJ2-7, is EAGVTQFPSHSVIEKGQTVTLRCDPISGHDNLYWYRRVMGKEIKFLLHFVKESKQDESGMPNNRFLAERTGGTYSTLKVQPAELEDSGVYFCASSQFTGNEQYFGPGTRLTVT.